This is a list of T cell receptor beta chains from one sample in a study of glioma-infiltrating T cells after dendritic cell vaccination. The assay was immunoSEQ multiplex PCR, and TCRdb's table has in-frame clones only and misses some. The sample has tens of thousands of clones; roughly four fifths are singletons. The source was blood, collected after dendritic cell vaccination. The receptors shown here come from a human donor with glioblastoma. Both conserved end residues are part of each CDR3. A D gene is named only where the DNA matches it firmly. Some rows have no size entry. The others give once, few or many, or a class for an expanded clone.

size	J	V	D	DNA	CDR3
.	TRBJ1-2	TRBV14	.	TGTGCCAGCAGCCAAGATCCGCAGGCAGCTAACTATGGCTACACCTTC	CASSQDPQAANYGYTF
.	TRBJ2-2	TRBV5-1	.	TGCGCCAGCAGAAGGGACTCCCAGAACACCGGGGAGCTGTTTTTT	CASRRDSQNTGELFF
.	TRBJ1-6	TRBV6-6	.	TGTGCCAGCAGCCCAATCCAGTCCTATAATTCACCCCTCCACTTT	CASSPIQSYNSPLHF
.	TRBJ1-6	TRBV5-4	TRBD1	TGTGCCAGCAGCTTAACAGGGGGCCCCCTCGGATCACCCCTCCACTTT	CASSLTGGPLGSPLHF
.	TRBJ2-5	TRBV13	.	TGTGCCAGCAGCCAGGGAGGATCTCAAGAGACCCAGTACTTC	CASSQGGSQETQYF
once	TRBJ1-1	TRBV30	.	TGTGCCTGGAGTGTAGAAGGGGGGAACACTGAAGCTTTCTTT	CAWSVEGGNTEAFF
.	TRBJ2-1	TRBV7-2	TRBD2	TGTGCCAGCAGCTTGTTGGGGGGGGGTAACAATGAGCAGTTCTTC	CASSLLGGGNNEQFF
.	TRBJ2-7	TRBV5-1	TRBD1	TGCGCCAGCAGCTTCCAGTACGGACAGGGGGCCTACGAGCAGTACTTC	CASSFQYGQGAYEQYF
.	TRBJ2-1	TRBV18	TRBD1	TGTGCCAGCTCACCACCGACAGGGTACAATGAGCAGTTCTTC	CASSPPTGYNEQFF
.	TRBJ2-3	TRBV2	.	TGTGCCAGCAGTCAACAGGGAAGCACAGATACGCAGTATTTT	CASSQQGSTDTQYF
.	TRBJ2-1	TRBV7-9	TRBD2	TGTGCCAGCAGCATCGGGGGGGCCAGTGAGCAGTTCTTC	CASSIGGASEQFF
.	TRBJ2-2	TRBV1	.	TGCACCAGCAGCCAGGAGGGGAGCGGGACCGGGGAGCTGTTTTTT	CTSSQEGSGTGELFF
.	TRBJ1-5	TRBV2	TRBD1	TGTGCCAGCACTACAGGGGGTACTTTGTTTCAGCCCCAGCATTTT	CASTTGGTLFQPQHF
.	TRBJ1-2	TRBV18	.	TGTGCCAGCTCACCACCCGAAGGGACACTTTATGGCTACACCTTC	CASSPPEGTLYGYTF
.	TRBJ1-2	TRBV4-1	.	TGCGCCAGCAGCCAACCATACGACAGTGGGCTTAACTATGGCTACACCTTC	CASSQPYDSGLNYGYTF
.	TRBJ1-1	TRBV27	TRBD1	TGTGCCAGCGGACCATGGGACAGAAGGACTGAAGCTTTCTTT	CASGPWDRRTEAFF
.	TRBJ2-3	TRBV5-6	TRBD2	TGTGCCAGCAGCGGAAGACTAGCGGGGGGGCAGTATTTT	CASSGRLAGGQYF
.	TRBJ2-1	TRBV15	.	TGTGCCACCACCCGAACGGGGGACTCCTACAATGAGCAGTTCTTC	CATTRTGDSYNEQFF
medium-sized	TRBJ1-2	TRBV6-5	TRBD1	TGTGCCAGCAGTTACCAACGGACAGGGGGCGGCTATGGCTACACCTTC	CASSYQRTGGGYGYTF
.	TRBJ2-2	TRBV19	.	TGTGCCAGTAGTATAGTACGGGGGTTTTCGGACACCGGGGAGCTGTTTTTT	CASSIVRGFSDTGELFF
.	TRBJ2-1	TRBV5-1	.	TGCGCCAGCAGCCGAACTTCGGACAATGAGCAGTTCTTC	CASSRTSDNEQFF
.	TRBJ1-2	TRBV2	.	TGTGCCAGCAGTGAACAGGGTACTGGCTACACCTTC	CASSEQGTGYTF
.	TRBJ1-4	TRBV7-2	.	TGTGCCAGCAGTGGACAGTCTAATGAAAAACTGTTTTTT	CASSGQSNEKLFF
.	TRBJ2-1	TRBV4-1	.	TGCGCCAGCAGCCAACCCAAAACCCGGGTTAGCTACAATGAGCAGTTCTTC	CASSQPKTRVSYNEQFF
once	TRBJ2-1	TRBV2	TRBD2	TGTGCCAGCAGAAAAGCGGGGGAAAACTACAATGAGCAGTTCTTC	CASRKAGENYNEQFF
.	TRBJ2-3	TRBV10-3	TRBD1	TGTGCCATCTCCGGACAGGGGACATACACAGATACGCAGTATTTT	CAISGQGTYTDTQYF
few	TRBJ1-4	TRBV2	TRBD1	TGTGCCAGCAGTGTGACAGGGGAAAAACTGTTTTTT	CASSVTGEKLFF
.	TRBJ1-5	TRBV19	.	TGTGCCAGTAACTCAGACAGATATCAGCCCCAGCATTTT	CASNSDRYQPQHF
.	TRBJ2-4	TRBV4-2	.	TGTGCCAGCAGCCAAGGGGTCGCGGGATTAGCCAAAAACATTCAGTACTTC	CASSQGVAGLAKNIQYF
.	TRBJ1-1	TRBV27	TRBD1	TGTGCCAGCAGTCCTAATGACAGGGGAGCAGCTTTCTTT	CASSPNDRGAAFF
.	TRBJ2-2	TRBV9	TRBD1	TGTGCCAGCAGCCCGAGACAGGGAGAGATCACCGGGGAGCTGTTTTTT	CASSPRQGEITGELFF
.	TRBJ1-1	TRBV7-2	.	TGTGCCAGCAGCCTCAGGATTGAAGCTTTCTTT	CASSLRIEAFF
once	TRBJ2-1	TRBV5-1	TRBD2	TGCGCCAGCAGCTTCCAATCGACTAGCGGGCCCTACAATGAGCAGTTCTTC	CASSFQSTSGPYNEQFF
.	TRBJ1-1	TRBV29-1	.	TGCAGCGTTGGCGAGGAGACGAGATCGGAAGCTTTCTTT	CSVGEETRSEAFF
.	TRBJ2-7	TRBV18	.	TGTGCCAGCTCACCACAACAGACCTCCTACGAGCAGTACTTC	CASSPQQTSYEQYF
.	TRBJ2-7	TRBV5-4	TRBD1	TGTGCCAGCAGCCCCGGGACAGGGGTCTACGAGCAGTACTTC	CASSPGTGVYEQYF
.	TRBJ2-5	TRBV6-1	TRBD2	TGTGCCAGCAGCGCACTAGCGAAGGAGACCCAGTACTTC	CASSALAKETQYF
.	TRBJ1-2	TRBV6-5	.	TGTGCCAGCAGTTACGCTGGCCCCGGGAGCTATGGCTACACCTTC	CASSYAGPGSYGYTF
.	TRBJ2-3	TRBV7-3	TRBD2	TGTGCCAGCAGCTTAATGGCGGGGGGGCCAAATACGCAGTATTTT	CASSLMAGGPNTQYF
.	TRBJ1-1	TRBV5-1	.	TGCGCCAGCAGCCCTTCCCCCGACACTGAAGCTTTCTTT	CASSPSPDTEAFF
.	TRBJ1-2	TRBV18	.	TGTGCCAGCTCACTGGACAGAGATAACTATGGCTACACCTTC	CASSLDRDNYGYTF
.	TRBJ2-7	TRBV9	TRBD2	TGTGCCAGCAGCGTAGGAAGCGGGGGCCACGAGCAGTACTTC	CASSVGSGGHEQYF
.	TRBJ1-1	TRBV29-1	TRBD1	TGCAGCGTTTGGGACAGGGAATCTGAAGCTTTCTTT	CSVWDRESEAFF
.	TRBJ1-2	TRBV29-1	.	TGCAGCGTTGAGGGCCGGAACTATGGCTACACCTTC	CSVEGRNYGYTF
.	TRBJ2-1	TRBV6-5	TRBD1	TGTGCCAGCAGTTCTCCGGGACAGGGCAATGAGCAGTTCTTC	CASSSPGQGNEQFF